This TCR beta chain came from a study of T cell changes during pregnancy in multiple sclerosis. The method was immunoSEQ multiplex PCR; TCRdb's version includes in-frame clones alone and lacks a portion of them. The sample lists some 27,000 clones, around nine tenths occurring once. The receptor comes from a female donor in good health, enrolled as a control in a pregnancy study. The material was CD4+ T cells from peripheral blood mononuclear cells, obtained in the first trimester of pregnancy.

CDR3 region: CASSLRATDTQYF. CDR3 sequence (DNA): TGTGCCAGCAGCTTACGAGCCACAGATACGCAGTATTTT. The chain combines TRBV11-3 with TRBJ2-3; D is unresolved. Trimming removed 2 bases from V and 2 bases from J, with 5 bases in between. CDR3 length: 13 residues. Per the germline V gene, CDR1 is SGHNT and CDR2 is YENEEA.